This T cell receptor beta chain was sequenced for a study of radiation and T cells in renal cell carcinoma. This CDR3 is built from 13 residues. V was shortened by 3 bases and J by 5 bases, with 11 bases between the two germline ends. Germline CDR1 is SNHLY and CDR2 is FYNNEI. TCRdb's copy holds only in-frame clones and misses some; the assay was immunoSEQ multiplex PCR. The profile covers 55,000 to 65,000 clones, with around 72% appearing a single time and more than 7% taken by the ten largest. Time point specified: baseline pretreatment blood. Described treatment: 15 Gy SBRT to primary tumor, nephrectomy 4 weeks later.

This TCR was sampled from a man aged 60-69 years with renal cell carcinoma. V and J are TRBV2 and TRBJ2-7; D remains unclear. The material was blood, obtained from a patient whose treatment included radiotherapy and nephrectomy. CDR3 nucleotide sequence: TGTGCCAGCAGTGATAACGTAGGGAACGAGCAGTACTTC. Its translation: CASSDNVGNEQYF.